Presented here are 22 T cell receptor beta chains from one specimen sequenced in a study of T cell changes during pregnancy in multiple sclerosis. Assay: immunoSEQ multiplex PCR; the TCRdb copy retains only in-frame clones and omits some. This table holds more than 95,000 clones, roughly 92% found once. The sequenced sample was peripheral blood, obtained after pregnancy. These receptors came from a female donor with multiple sclerosis, enrolled in a pregnancy study.

The CDR3 DNA reads as TGTGCCAGCAGTGGAGACAGGTACACAGATACGCAGTATTTT. Protein sequence: CASSGDRYTDTQYF. The V call is TRBV2, the J call TRBJ2-3, with D possibly being TRBD1 (6 bases). Germline V gene data show CDR1 as SNHLY and CDR2 as FYNNEI. The germline V and J ends were trimmed by 4 bases and 2 bases, with 10 bases remaining between them. This CDR3 is built from 14 residues.

The chain has TRBV7-6 and TRBJ2-3, with a weak D call TRBD1 (6 bases). Germline V gene sequence: CDR1 SGHVS, CDR2 FNYEAQ. The germline V and J ends were trimmed by 2 bases and 0 bases, with 6 bases remaining between them. The CDR3 is 14 residues long. CDR3 nucleotide sequence: TGTGCCAGCAGCTTACAGGGGAGCACAGATACGCAGTATTTT. It specifies CASSLQGSTDTQYF.

This chain links TRBV19 with TRBJ2-2; tentatively, D is TRBD1 (6 bases). The CDR3 is 16 amino acids. V lost 7 bases and J 4 bases, leaving 19 bases between the germline ends. The germline V gene has CDR1 LNHDA and CDR2 SQIVND (reference sequence). In DNA form, the CDR3 reads TGTGCCAGTACCATGAGGCAGGGGCTCGGCACCGGGGAGCTGTTTTTT. It is translated as CASTMRQGLGTGELFF.

This chain links TRBV6-1 with TRBJ2-1, with D possibly matching TRBD2 (6 bases). Trimming took 6 bases from V and 0 from J, leaving 12 bases between them. Germline V gives CDR1 MNHNS, CDR2 SASEGT. This CDR3 region has 15 residues. Here the CDR3 reads CASSLDGSSYNEQFF. As DNA, the CDR3 is TGTGCCAGCAGCTTGGACGGGAGCTCCTACAATGAGCAGTTCTTC.

This chain uses TRBV7-9 with TRBJ2-1, with D possibly TRBD2 on 6 matching bases. Trimming took off 0 bases at V and 4 bases at J, with 13 bases between the two ends. Germline V gives CDR1 SEHNR, CDR2 FQNEAQ (reference sequence). This CDR3 contains 16 residues. The CDR3 coding sequence is TGTGCCAGCAGCTTAGCGGCGGGACGCAATTACAATGAGCAGTTCTTC. It codes for CASSLAAGRNYNEQFF.

There are a few counts of this clone. This sequence joins TRBV5-4 and TRBJ1-1; maybe TRBD1 (5 bases). Trimming took 2 bases from V and 7 from J, leaving 12 bases between them. Germline V gives CDR1 SGHNT, CDR2 YYREEE (reference sequence). The length of the CDR3 is 13 residues. The CDR3 loop reads CASSFLDSHEAFF. CDR3 DNA sequence: TGTGCCAGCAGCTTTTTAGACAGCCATGAAGCTTTCTTT.

The V call is TRBV4-3, the J call TRBJ1-1, with TRBD1 matching 7 bases. V shed 4 bases and J 4 bases; nucleotides not matched to a gene: 9. CDR1 is LGHNA and CDR2 is YSLEER in the germline V gene. The CDR3 consists of 15 residues. Written as DNA, the CDR3 is TGCGCCAGCAGCCTAGGAGACAGGGTGGGCACTGAAGCTTTCTTT. As protein: CASSLGDRVGTEAFF.

V and J are TRBV5-5 and TRBJ1-2; TRBD1 matches at 8 bases. V lost 4 bases, J lost 8 bases, and 7 bases stayed unmatched. Germline assignment: CDR1 SGHKS and CDR2 YYEKEE (reference sequence). The CDR3 has 13 residues. The CDR3 loop reads CASSADRVKGYTF. The CDR3 DNA reads TGTGCCAGCAGCGCGGACAGGGTGAAAGGCTACACCTTC.

This rearrangement joins TRBV7-3 to TRBJ2-6; 7 nucleotides line up with TRBD2. This CDR3 comprises 16 residues. Losses at the gene ends were 8 bases for V and 0 bases for J; bases not matched to a gene: 7. The germline V gene has CDR1 SGHTA and CDR2 FQGTGA. CDR3 in DNA: TGTGCCAGCGCCTTAGCGGGCCGCTCTGGGGCCAACGTCCTGACTTTC. Its protein is CASALAGRSGANVLTF.

The chain is built from TRBV7-8 and TRBJ2-2; TRBD2 matches at 12 bases. J was trimmed by 5 bases and V by 8 bases; bases with no gene match: 15. Germline CDR1 and CDR2: SGHVS and FQNEAQ. The CDR3 consists of 18 residues. The CDR3, as DNA: TGTGCCAGCCAAAAACCCCTATCCGGGACTAGCGGGACCGGGGAGCTGTTTTTT. It is translated as CASQKPLSGTSGTGELFF. Complete variable domain (other parts from reference TRBV7-8 and TRBJ2-2): GAGVSQSPRYKVAKRGQDVALRCDPISGHVSLFWYQQALGQGPEFLTYFQNEAQLDKSGLPSDRFFAERPEGSVSTLKIQRTQQEDSAVYLCASQKPLSGTSGTGELFFGEGSRLTVL.

This clone has a handful of counts. The J gene is TRBJ2-7, the V gene TRBV27; a possible D gene is TRBD1 (5 bases). Trimming shortened V by 6 bases and J by 5 bases, and 17 bases separated the two germline ends. The germline V gene has CDR1 MNHEY and CDR2 SMNVEV (reference sequence). The CDR3 has 14 amino acids. The CDR3 region is CASRLQGAIHEQYF. CDR3 DNA: TGTGCCAGCAGGCTTCAAGGGGCGATCCACGAGCAGTACTTC.

The chain links TRBV7-8 to TRBJ2-7; TRBD2 matches at 8 bases. V shed 0 bases, J shed 0 bases, and the junction held 10 bases outside the gene matches. The CDR3 runs 18 residues. CDR1 is SGHVS and CDR2 is FQNEAQ in the germline V gene. CDR3 sequence reads: CASSLARAGGWDSYEQYF. Written as DNA, the CDR3 is TGTGCCAGCAGCTTAGCGCGGGCGGGGGGCTGGGACTCCTACGAGCAGTACTTC.

The DNA for the CDR3 is TGTGCCAGCAGTGAATTACGCGGGGCGAACACCGGGGAGCTGTTTTTT. Translating gives CASSELRGANTGELFF. The chain recombines TRBV6-1 with TRBJ2-2, with D possibly matching TRBD2 (6 bases). Germline V gene data show CDR1 as MNHNS and CDR2 as SASEGT. Trimming stripped 2 bases from V and 0 bases from J, with 10 bases between. The CDR3 runs to 16 residues.

The chain recombines TRBV6-1 with TRBJ2-6; D may be TRBD2 (5 bases). Between the trimmed V and J ends, which lost 3 bases and 1 base, there was a span of 7 bases. Germline values: CDR1 MNHNS, CDR2 SASEGT. CDR3 length: 15 residues. Here the CDR3 DNA reads TGTGCCAGCAGTGATTCGGGGTCTGGGGCCAACGTCCTGACTTTC. Translation gives CASSDSGSGANVLTF.

The chain is built from TRBV4-1 and TRBJ1-1, with 7 bases fitting TRBD1. The CDR3 has 16 amino acids. V gave up 1 base and J gave up 0 bases; unmatched junction bases: 5. The germline V gene encodes CDR1 MGHRA and CDR2 YSYEKL. Here the CDR3 reads CASSQGRGGLNTEAFF. The CDR3 DNA reads TGCGCCAGCAGCCAAGGGAGAGGGGGCCTGAACACTGAAGCTTTCTTT.

The chain links TRBV9 to TRBJ2-1; 11 nucleotides align to TRBD2. With V trimmed by 4 bases and J by 8 bases, 8 bases remained unmatched. This CDR3 region has 15 residues. CDR1 is SGDLS and CDR2 is YYNGEE in the germline V gene. CDR3 loop: CASSPTRLAGHEQFF. DNA of the CDR3: TGTGCCAGCAGCCCAACCCGACTAGCGGGGCATGAGCAGTTCTTC. Filled out from reference TRBV9 and TRBJ2-1, the complete variable domain reads DSGVTQTPKHLITATGQRVTLRCSPRSGDLSVYWYQQSLDQGLQFLIQYYNGEERAKGNILERFSAQQFPDLHSELNLSSLELGDSALYFCASSPTRLAGHEQFFGPGTRLTVL.

The V gene is TRBV27, the J gene TRBJ1-4; D unclear. CDR1 is MNHEY and CDR2 is SMNVEV in the germline V gene (reference sequence). V lost 2 bases, J lost 3 bases, and 10 bases lay in between. The CDR3 has 15 residues. CDR3 region: CASSLVLGSNEKLFF. Written as DNA, the CDR3 is TGTGCCAGCAGTTTAGTTCTAGGATCTAATGAAAAACTGTTTTTT.

CDR3 DNA: TGCGCCAGCAGCTTAGGACAGGGAGGGGGCGGGAGCCCCTACGAGCAGTACTTC. Residues: CASSLGQGGGGSPYEQYF. This chain uses TRBV5-1 with TRBJ2-7, with D possibly being TRBD1 (8 bases). The CDR3 runs 18 residues. Trimming shortened V by 2 bases and J by 2 bases, and 23 bases separated the two germline ends. Germline V gene lookup returns CDR1 SGHRS and CDR2 YFSETQ.

Here the CDR3 DNA reads TGTGCCAGCAGTGAAGTGGGTAGACAGGGTTATAGAGCTTTCTTT. Translating gives CASSEVGRQGYRAFF. The chain employs TRBV2 and TRBJ1-1; 7 bases are shared with TRBD1. Looked up from germline, CDR1 is SNHLY and CDR2 is FYNNEI. The J segment lost 10 bases and the V segment lost 1 base, leaving 12 bases of the junction unmatched. CDR3 length equals 15 residues.

This clone was seen only a few times. This chain connects TRBV11-2 to TRBJ2-7, with unresolved D. The germline V gene encodes CDR1 SGHAT and CDR2 FQNNGV. The CDR3 extends over 13 amino acids. Trimming took off 4 bases at V and 3 bases at J, with 10 bases between the two ends. The CDR3 protein is CASSSLGFYEQYF. Written as DNA, the CDR3 is TGTGCCAGCAGCTCCCTCGGGTTCTACGAGCAGTACTTC.

This chain's CDR3 is CASSPYLAGGTYEQYF. DNA of the CDR3: TGTGCCAGCAGTCCTTACCTAGCGGGAGGAACCTACGAGCAGTACTTC. The chain combines TRBV27 with TRBJ2-7; TRBD2 matches at 11 bases. The CDR3 totals 16 residues. Germline V lookup: CDR1 MNHEY, CDR2 SMNVEV (reference sequence). The V segment lost 5 bases and the J segment 2 bases; nucleotides outside the gene matches: 8.

The genes are TRBV5-6 and TRBJ2-1, with D maybe TRBD2 (5 bases). The CDR3 spans 14 residues. Per germline, CDR1 SGHDT and CDR2 YYEEEE. V lost 6 bases and J lost 2, with 12 bases in between. CDR3 nucleotide sequence: TGTGCCAGCACCGGACTGCAGACCTACAATGAGCAGTTCTTC. It is translated as CASTGLQTYNEQFF.